The 21 T cell receptor beta chains in this list originate from one sample, sequenced in a study of T-cell memory formation after mild COVID-19 (dated by TCRdb to the early 2020s). Libraries were made using 5' RACE. The sequencer listed for this sample is Illumina NovaSeq 6000. Using fastp at Q25 and MiXCR, TCRdb reprocessed the public reads and kept productive beta chains. Identical CDR3 protein sequences are pooled into one entry, listed with their most common genes and DNA. The sample table contains 45,000 or so distinct CDR3 sequences; only one count was recorded for over 6.5% of them. The ten largest account for 0.79% of the sample. Sequenced input: PBMCs or a T cell subset sorted from them (not recorded which). Every receptor here comes from an adult who had mild COVID-19 (a few samples of this study predate the infection). The sample titles of this study are shuffled in the database, so cell type and time point are left out.

This clonotype showed up many times. The chain is built from TRBV30 and TRBJ2-1; D may be TRBD1 or TRBD2 (6 bases each). Germline assignment: CDR1 GTSNPN and CDR2 SVGIG (reference sequence). There are 12 residues in the CDR3. The ends were cut back, 3 bases at V and 10 bases at J, with 13 bases in the middle. CDR3 region: CAWRSEGGEQFF. The CDR3 coding sequence is TGTGCCTGGAGGAGTGAGGGGGGAGAGCAGTTCTTC.

This chain's CDR3 is CASSLLAGGPPDTQYF. CDR3 in DNA: TGCGCCAGCAGCCTCCTAGCGGGGGGGCCTCCAGATACGCAGTATTTT. The V call is TRBV4-1, the J call TRBJ2-3; 12 nucleotides align to TRBD2. V lost 4 bases, J lost 4 bases, and 6 bases stayed unmatched. The CDR3 runs 16 residues. CDR1 is MGHRA and CDR2 is YSYEKL in the germline V gene.

This clonotype showed up many times. The rearrangement links TRBV9 to TRBJ2-1, with D tentatively TRBD1 (5 bases). The CDR3 covers 14 residues. V gave up 1 base and J gave up 4 bases, with 9 bases separating them. Germline loops: CDR1 SGDLS, CDR2 YYNGEE. The CDR3 nucleotides read TGTGCCAGCAGCGTACATACAGGATACAATGAGCAGTTCTTC. This encodes CASSVHTGYNEQFF.

This clonotype was recorded many times. The J gene is TRBJ2-1, the V gene TRBV7-2, with D perhaps being TRBD1 or TRBD2 (6 bases each). Per the germline V gene, CDR1 is SGHTA and CDR2 is FQGNSA. V shed 7 bases and J shed 7 bases, with 14 bases lying between them. The CDR3 loop spans 13 amino acids. Here the CDR3 DNA reads TGTGCCAGCACCTTTAGAGGGGGGAATGAGCAGTTCTTC. Translating gives CASTFRGGNEQFF.

This clonotype was seen many times. V is TRBV12-3 or TRBV12-4 and J is TRBJ1-2; D unclear. The CDR3 covers 11 residues. V was shortened by 1 base and J by 7 bases, with 4 bases between the two germline ends. CDR3 DNA sequence: TGTGCCAGCAGTTTAGAAGGTGGCTACACCTTC. Its protein is CASSLEGGYTF.

With respect to this clonotype: Possible read error: a much larger clone is one base away. This chain joins TRBV2 and TRBJ2-3; 9 nucleotides line up with TRBD2. The CDR3 runs 16 residues. The trim removed 5 bases at V and 7 bases at J, leaving 13 bases unmatched. CDR1 is SNHLY and CDR2 is FYNNEI in the germline V gene. The CDR3: CASSPLGGGASYTQYF. CDR3 bases: TGTGCCAGCAGTCCCCTCGGCGGGGGGGCATCATATACGCAGTATTTT.

This clonotype came up many times. The chain joins TRBV30 to TRBJ2-7; unclear D gene. CDR3 length: 13 residues. Between the trimmed V and J ends, which lost 3 bases and 2 bases, there was a span of 11 bases. Germline values: CDR1 GTSNPN, CDR2 SVGIG (reference sequence). CDR3 DNA sequence: TGTGCCTGGAGCAATTTAGTCCCCTACGAGCAGTACTTC. This encodes CAWSNLVPYEQYF.

This clonotype was seen at least ten times. The chain is built from TRBV29-1 and TRBJ2-2; the D gene is possibly TRBD2 (6 bases). Germline CDR1 and CDR2: SQVTM and ANQGSEA. The CDR3 contains 14 residues. The CDR3 loop is CSGRLARNTGELFF. CDR3 DNA sequence: TGCAGTGGAAGGCTAGCGAGGAACACCGGGGAGCTGTTTTTT.

This rearrangement joins TRBV12-3 or TRBV12-4 to TRBJ1-1, with a tentative D call TRBD1 (5 bases). The CDR3 is made up of 14 amino acids. V lost 3 bases, J lost 3 bases, and 11 bases lay in between. CDR3: CASSFRGRDTEAFF. The DNA for the CDR3 is TGTGCCAGCAGTTTTCGGGGGAGGGACACTGAAGCTTTCTTT.

This clonotype was detected many times. The chain couples TRBV6-5 to TRBJ1-2; 8 bases are shared with TRBD1. Germline loops: CDR1 MNHEY, CDR2 SVGAGI. There are 16 residues in the CDR3. Trimming cost V 6 bases and J 5 bases; bases outside gene matches: 14. The CDR3 loop reads CASSLGTGGSWYGYTF. The CDR3, as DNA: TGTGCCAGCAGCCTTGGGACAGGCGGCTCGTGGTATGGCTACACCTTC.

In its sample, this clonotype was seen many times. V gene TRBV6-5 combines with J gene TRBJ2-1; TRBD1 aligns across 8 bases. Germline lookup yields CDR1 MNHEY and CDR2 SVGAGI. This CDR3 comprises 15 residues. V trimming: 6 bases; J trimming: 1 base; junction bases outside the gene matches: 5. CDR3 nucleotide sequence: TGTGCCAGCAGAAGACAGGGGCAGTCCTACAATGAGCAGTTCTTC. As protein: CASRRQGQSYNEQFF.

This clonotype has at least ten counts. The chain employs TRBV14 and TRBJ2-3, with D unresolved. The ends were cut back, 3 bases at V and 4 bases at J, with 5 bases in the middle. Germline lookup yields CDR1 SGHDN and CDR2 FVKESK. The CDR3 has 12 residues. The CDR3 is CASSHGSDTQYF. Here the CDR3 DNA reads TGTGCCAGCAGCCACGGGTCAGATACGCAGTATTTT.

V gene TRBV2 combines with J gene TRBJ2-7; 9 bases are a match to TRBD1. CDR1 SNHLY and CDR2 FYNNEI come from the germline V gene. The CDR3 totals 14 residues. V shed 6 bases, J shed 5 bases, and the junction held 8 bases outside the gene matches. The CDR3 protein is CASRLQGARDEQYF. The CDR3 DNA sequence: TGTGCCAGCAGACTACAGGGGGCGAGGGACGAGCAGTACTTC.

There are a few counts of this clonotype. V usage is TRBV18 and J usage is TRBJ1-1; D remains unclear. Germline V lookup: CDR1 KGHSH, CDR2 LQKENI. The CDR3 is made up of 12 amino acids. Trimming pared 3 bases from V and 7 bases from J, leaving 9 bases between. The CDR3 nucleotides read TGTGCCAGCTCACCGGACCGGGTTGAAGCTTTCTTT. Amino acid sequence: CASSPDRVEAFF.

The rearrangement uses TRBV11-2 and TRBJ1-1; 9 bases are shared with TRBD1. The germline V gene encodes CDR1 SGHAT and CDR2 FQNNGV. There are 15 residues in the CDR3. V gave up 5 bases and J gave up 1 base; unmatched junction bases: 5. The DNA of the CDR3 is TGTGCCAGCAGCCCGGGACAGGGTCCGAACACTGAAGCTTTCTTT. Translating it yields CASSPGQGPNTEAFF. The full variable domain, completed using reference TRBV11-2 and TRBJ1-1, is EAGVAQSPRYKIIEKRQSVAFWCNPISGHATLYWYQQILGQGPKLLIQFQNNGVVDDSQLPKDRFSAERLKGVDSTLKIQPAKLEDSAVYLCASSPGQGPNTEAFFGQGTRLTVV.

This clonotype was counted a few times. The chain links TRBV28 to TRBJ2-3; D may be TRBD1 (5 bases). Germline V gene lookup returns CDR1 MDHEN and CDR2 SYDVKM. The CDR3 runs to 12 residues. CDR3 sequence: CAGAGLGDTQYF. The CDR3 DNA sequence: TGTGCTGGGGCCGGGTTAGGAGATACGCAGTATTTT.

This clonotype is medium-sized within its sample. The CDR3 spells CASSQEGASGYEQYF. The CDR3, as DNA: TGCGCCAGCAGCCAAGAGGGGGCTAGCGGATACGAGCAGTACTTC. The chain couples TRBV4-1 to TRBJ2-7; D might be TRBD2 (7 bases). V gave up 0 bases and J gave up 4 bases, with 13 bases separating them. Germline values: CDR1 MGHRA, CDR2 YSYEKL. The CDR3 length is 15 residues.

The genes are TRBV15 and TRBJ1-2, with D possibly TRBD1 on 5 matching bases. V was clipped by 5 bases and J by 4 bases, with 11 bases between them. Germline V gives CDR1 LNHNV, CDR2 YYDKDF (reference sequence). The CDR3 contains 13 residues. CDR3 in amino acids: CATSPRQPYGYTF. CDR3 in DNA: TGTGCCACCAGCCCGAGACAGCCCTATGGCTACACCTTC.

This clonotype was seen only a few times. The chain is built from TRBV15 and TRBJ1-6; a possible D gene is TRBD1 (6 bases). Trimming pared 1 base from V and 2 bases from J, leaving 12 bases between. CDR1 is LNHNV, CDR2 YYDKDF, per germline (reference sequence). The CDR3 consists of 17 residues. The chain's CDR3 is CATSRGGGSPYNSPLHF. CDR3 DNA sequence: TGTGCCACCAGCAGAGGAGGGGGGTCCCCCTATAATTCACCCCTCCACTTT.

CDR3 protein: CASSTGHRAGYTF. The CDR3 DNA follows: TGTGCCAGTAGTACGGGTCACAGGGCTGGCTACACCTTC. This rearrangement joins TRBV19 to TRBJ1-2; a possible D gene is TRBD1 (6 bases). CDR3 length: 13 amino acids. Germline V gene lookup returns CDR1 LNHDA and CDR2 SQIVND (reference sequence). Trimming pared 4 bases from V and 7 bases from J, leaving 13 bases between.

The table lists this clonotype with a few counts. The J gene is TRBJ1-1, the V gene TRBV18; possible D gene TRBD1, 5 bases. V lost 2 bases and J 1 base, leaving 5 bases between the germline ends. Germline lookup yields CDR1 KGHSH and CDR2 LQKENI. The length of the CDR3 is 13 residues. The CDR3 region is CASSPGQNTEAFF. Here the CDR3 DNA reads TGTGCCAGCTCACCAGGACAGAACACTGAAGCTTTCTTT.